Below, 2 T cell receptor beta chains from the same sample are listed, as sequenced in a study of T cell responses to AZD1222 COVID-19 vaccine. TCRdb keeps only in-frame clones here, not all; method: immunoSEQ multiplex PCR. The sample yields about 140,000 clones, roughly 92% seen once. The source material was peripheral blood, sampled on day 0 of AZD1222 vaccination. The receptors derive from an adult in good health.

The rearrangement links TRBV28 to TRBJ1-4, with 9 bases matching TRBD1. This CDR3 is built from 15 residues. V lost 3 bases and J lost 5; bases outside the gene matches: 4. Germline CDR1 MDHEN, CDR2 SYDVKM. The CDR3 sequence is CASSFYGQGNEKLFF. The CDR3 coding sequence is TGTGCCAGCAGTTTCTACGGACAGGGGAATGAAAAACTGTTTTTT.

The count of this clone is one. V usage is TRBV7-2 and J usage is TRBJ2-3; 10 bases align to TRBD2. CDR1 and CDR2 (germline): SGHTA, FQGNSA. The CDR3 is made up of 14 amino acids. V shed 5 bases, J shed 13 bases, and the junction held 12 bases outside the gene matches. As DNA, the CDR3 is TGTGCCAGCAGCAATAGGACTAGCGGCCCGCCGAAGTATTTT. The encoded protein is CASSNRTSGPPKYF.